This T cell receptor (beta chain) was captured in a study of T cells in Graves' hyperthyroidism and ophthalmopathy. Stability of Graves' hyperthyroidism was defined as absent ophthalmopathy progression within 18 months. In germline, CDR1 is DFQATT, CDR2 SNEGSKA (reference sequence). V was cut by 0 bases and J by 3 bases, with 9 bases left in between. This CDR3 region has 14 residues. Amplification of TCR beta CDR3 regions was performed using RNA transcripts as template. The HTBI primer set served for first-round RT-PCR of the TCR CDR3. TCRdb reprocessed the multiplex PCR reads via MiXCR and lists one record per CDR3 protein. The repertoire holds around 440,000 distinct CDR3 sequences, around 16% seen once, with roughly 13% in the top ten. Notes on this clonotype: The antigen is not known.

General observations from the study: Most clonotypes that expanded in the thyroid above 0.001 also showed up in blood.

The TCR originated in a young woman with Graves' hyperthyroidism. Sequenced material: blood. The chain carries TRBV20-1 and TRBJ2-4, with D uncertain. The CDR3 is CSARDPTSKNIQYF. The CDR3 DNA reads TGCAGTGCTAGAGATCCCACAAGCAAAAACATTCAGTACTTC.